This note documents a single T cell receptor (beta chain) sequence. This sample is drawn from a study of cytomegalovirus exposure and HLA in healthy donors. This PCR relied on a set of 60 Vbeta primers and 13 Jbeta primers. The repertoire was sequenced with immunoSEQ multiplex PCR; TCRdb's copy has only in-frame clones and lacks some. The sample has about 200,000 clones, around 76% seen once; the top ten hold under 2%. V was shortened by 1 base and J by 6 bases, with 15 bases between the two germline ends. Germline lookup yields CDR1 SGHTA and CDR2 FQGNSA. The CDR3 is 15 residues long. The genes are TRBV7-2 and TRBJ1-2; D gene ambiguous. The receptor was derived from a man aged 25 to 45 in good health and CMV-seronegative. The sample taken for sequencing was PBMCs. The CDR3 region has the DNA TGTGCCAGCAGCTTAGTGGCTATATTGGGCGATGGCTACACCTTC. It encodes CASSLVAILGDGYTF.